Listed below are T cell receptor beta chains from one sample, sequenced in a study of blood T cell repertoires in COVID-19. Repertoires were generated with immunoSEQ multiplex PCR, while TCRdb's copy carries only in-frame clones and drops some. This sample has some 150,000 clones, with 87% found just once. Sequencing input: peripheral blood. The receptors come from a man over 45 who had recovered from COVID-19. Each CDR3 is given with its conserved first and last residue. D genes are given only for firm matches. Size is omitted from some rows. Given values are once, few, many or a class for expanded clones.

>once|TRBJ1-3|.|TRBV7-9
CASSTGFLSGNTIYF
TGTGCCAGCAGTACAGGGTTTCTATCCGGAAACACCATATATTTT
>.|TRBJ1-1|.|TRBV14
CASSQDPRSTAGVNTEAFF
TGTGCCAGCAGCCAAGATCCTCGGTCGACAGCTGGCGTAAACACTGAAGCTTTCTTT
>.|TRBJ2-7|.|TRBV21-1
CASSKGQGYF
TGTGCCAGCAGCAAAGGGCAGGGTTACTTC
>.|TRBJ1-1|.|TRBV13
CASSPYLQGTEAFF
TGTGCCAGCAGCCCCTACTTGCAGGGGACTGAAGCTTTCTTT
>.|TRBJ2-7|TRBD2|TRBV10-2
CASSESVGGGFSYEQYF
TGCGCCAGCAGTGAGTCTGTTGGCGGGGGGTTCTCCTACGAGCAGTACTTC
>.|TRBJ1-6|TRBD1|TRBV6-2/TRBV6-3
CASSSGTGLSPLHF
TGTGCCAGCAGTAGCGGGACAGGGCTTTCACCCCTCCACTTT
>few|TRBJ2-7|.|TRBV4-1
CASSQLWGGTASYEQYF
TGCGCCAGCAGCCAATTGTGGGGCGGGACAGCGAGCTACGAGCAGTACTTC
>once|TRBJ2-7|.|TRBV7-9
CASSDLGGTDSYEQYF
TGTGCCAGCAGCGACCTTGGGGGGACAGACTCCTACGAGCAGTACTTC
>.|TRBJ2-7|TRBD1|TRBV11-3
CASSVGDRTYEQYF
TGTGCCAGCAGCGTAGGGGACAGGACCTACGAGCAGTACTTC
>.|TRBJ2-1|TRBD2|TRBV7-2
CASSLGGGGYNEQFF
TGTGCCAGCAGCTTGGGCGGCGGGGGATACAATGAGCAGTTCTTC
>.|TRBJ2-5|TRBD2|TRBV19
CASSAGGVRETQYF
TGTGCCAGTAGTGCCGGGGGGGTGCGAGAGACCCAGTACTTC
>.|TRBJ2-5|TRBD2|TRBV30
CAWRIAGSLETQYF
TGTGCCTGGAGAATAGCGGGATCTTTAGAGACCCAGTACTTC
>.|TRBJ2-7|TRBD2|TRBV5-1
CASSLGGGGSYEQYF
TGCGCCAGCAGCTTGGGCGGGGGAGGCTCCTACGAGCAGTACTTC
>.|TRBJ2-5|.|TRBV7-8
CASSSMDFAGGQYF
TGTGCCAGCAGCTCAATGGACTTCGCCGGTGGCCAGTACTTC
>.|TRBJ1-6|.|TRBV7-8
CASSPRGGGYNSPLHF
TGTGCCAGCAGCCCGCGTGGGGGGGGGTATAATTCACCCCTCCACTTT
>.|TRBJ1-1|.|TRBV29-1
CSINLNTEAFF
TGCAGCATTAACTTGAACACTGAAGCTTTCTTT
>.|TRBJ1-6|.|TRBV5-1
CASSAGAGNSPLHF
TGCGCCAGCAGCGCGGGGGCTGGCAATTCACCCCTCCACTTT
>.|TRBJ2-3|.|TRBV5-1
CASYVGGATDTQYF
TGCGCCAGCTACGTGGGGGGTGCCACAGATACGCAGTATTTT
>.|TRBJ2-1|.|TRBV4-1
CASSQGGFSYNEQFF
TGCGCCAGCAGCCAAGGAGGTTTCTCCTACAATGAGCAGTTCTTC
>.|TRBJ2-3|TRBD2|TRBV25-1
CASSDPSGTSTDTQYF
TGTGCCAGCAGTGACCCTAGCGGGACTAGCACAGATACGCAGTATTTT
>.|TRBJ2-7|.|TRBV6-2/TRBV6-3
CASSYAQWTSKQYF
TGTGCCAGCAGTTACGCACAATGGACATCGAAGCAGTACTTC
>.|TRBJ2-7|.|TRBV12-5
CASGWSGDYEQYF
TGTGCTAGTGGTTGGTCAGGGGACTACGAGCAGTACTTC
>.|TRBJ2-1|.|TRBV9
CASSPRTAYNEQFF
TGTGCCAGCAGCCCGAGGACAGCTTACAATGAGCAGTTCTTC
>.|TRBJ2-7|TRBD1|TRBV30
CAWSPPGRGPYEQYF
TGTGCCTGGAGTCCCCCCGGCAGGGGGCCCTACGAGCAGTACTTC
>.|TRBJ2-7|TRBD2|TRBV11-2
CASSHLGLAGTYEQYF
TGTGCCAGCAGCCACCTCGGACTAGCGGGAACCTACGAGCAGTACTTC
>.|TRBJ2-7|TRBD1|TRBV6-2/TRBV6-3
CASSSRDRGASPYEQYF
TGTGCCAGCAGTTCCCGGGACAGAGGGGCCTCCCCCTACGAGCAGTACTTC
>.|TRBJ1-2|.|TRBV12-3/TRBV12-4
CASTFPANYGYTF
TGTGCCAGCACCTTCCCCGCTAACTATGGCTACACCTTC
>.|TRBJ2-7|TRBD1|TRBV7-3
CASSLAPQGAGAYEQYF
TGTGCCAGCAGCTTAGCCCCCCAGGGGGCTGGGGCCTACGAGCAGTACTTC
>.|TRBJ2-1|TRBD2|TRBV7-6
CASSLNQRDYNEQFF
TGTGCCAGCAGCTTAAACCAGCGGGACTACAATGAGCAGTTCTTC
>.|TRBJ1-2|TRBD1|TRBV19
CASTPDRAHGYTF
TGTGCCAGTACCCCGGACAGGGCCCATGGCTACACCTTC
>.|TRBJ2-1|TRBD2|TRBV29-1
CSVGLAGGLGDEQFF
TGCAGCGTTGGACTAGCGGGGGGGCTGGGGGATGAGCAGTTCTTC
>.|TRBJ1-5|TRBD1|TRBV5-8
CASSLGTGKNQPQHF
TGTGCCAGCAGCCTAGGGACAGGCAAAAATCAGCCCCAGCATTTT
>.|TRBJ2-5|TRBD1|TRBV6-5
CASSLRGPETQYF
TGTGCCAGCAGCCTCAGGGGGCCGGAGACCCAGTACTTC
>.|TRBJ2-1|TRBD2|TRBV11-2
CASSLGGTSGYNEQFF
TGTGCCAGCAGCTTAGGGGGGACTAGCGGATACAATGAGCAGTTCTTC
>once|TRBJ2-1|TRBD1|TRBV7-8
CASSWTGDEQFF
TGTGCCAGCAGCTGGACAGGGGATGAGCAGTTCTTC
>.|TRBJ1-4|.|TRBV7-7
CASSLNTRPNEKLFF
TGTGCCAGCAGCTTGAACACCAGGCCGAATGAAAAACTGTTTTTT
>.|TRBJ2-5|.|TRBV5-4
CATRGGITEETQYF
TGTGCCACACGAGGCGGGATAACCGAAGAGACCCAGTACTTC
>.|TRBJ2-5|.|TRBV24-1
CATSNGGPQETQYF
TGTGCCACCAGCAACGGGGGGCCCCAAGAGACCCAGTACTTC
>.|TRBJ1-2|.|TRBV5-1
CASRAGNGYTF
TGCGCCAGCAGGGCGGGGAATGGCTACACCTTC
>.|TRBJ2-1|TRBD2|TRBV6-4
CASSGPIAGGRNEQFF
TGTGCCAGCAGTGGCCCCATAGCGGGGGGGCGAAATGAGCAGTTCTTC
>.|TRBJ1-4|.|TRBV19
CASSIRDKNEKLFF
TGTGCCAGTAGTATTCGGGACAAGAATGAAAAACTGTTTTTT
>.|TRBJ1-1|.|TRBV6-2/TRBV6-3
CASSYETQGEEAFF
TGTGCCAGCAGTTACGAGACGCAAGGGGAAGAAGCTTTCTTT
>.|TRBJ2-3|.|TRBV21-1
CASSKVGDSSTDTQYF
TGTGCCAGCAGCAAGGTCGGGGACAGTAGCACAGATACGCAGTATTTT
>.|TRBJ2-3|TRBD1|TRBV7-9
CASSPPTGGVTDTQYF
TGTGCCAGCAGCCCGCCCACAGGGGGCGTCACAGATACGCAGTATTTT
>.|TRBJ2-1|TRBD2|TRBV5-1
CASSSLAGGSYNEQFF
TGCGCCAGCAGCTCACTTGCGGGGGGCTCCTACAATGAGCAGTTCTTC